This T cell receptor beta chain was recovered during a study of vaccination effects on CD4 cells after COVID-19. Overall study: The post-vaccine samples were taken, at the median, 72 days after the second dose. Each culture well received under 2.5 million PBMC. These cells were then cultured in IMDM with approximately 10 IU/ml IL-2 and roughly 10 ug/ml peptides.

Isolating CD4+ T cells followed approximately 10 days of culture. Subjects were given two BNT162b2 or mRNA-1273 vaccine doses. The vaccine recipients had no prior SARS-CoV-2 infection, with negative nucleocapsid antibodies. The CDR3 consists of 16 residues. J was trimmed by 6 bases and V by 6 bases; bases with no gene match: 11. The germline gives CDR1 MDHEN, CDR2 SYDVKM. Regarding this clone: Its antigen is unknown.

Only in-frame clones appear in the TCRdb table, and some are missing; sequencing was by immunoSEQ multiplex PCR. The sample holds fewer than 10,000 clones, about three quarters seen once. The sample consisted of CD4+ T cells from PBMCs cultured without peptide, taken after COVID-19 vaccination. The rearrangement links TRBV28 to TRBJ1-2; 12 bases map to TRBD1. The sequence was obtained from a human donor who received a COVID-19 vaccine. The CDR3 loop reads CASRSETGQGANGYTF. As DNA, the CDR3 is TGTGCCAGCAGGAGTGAAACGGGACAGGGGGCGAATGGCTACACCTTC.